This T cell receptor beta chain was sequenced for a study of CD8 T cells in ankylosing spondylitis. Overall study results and limits: Typical of ankylosing spondylitis blood, it appeared, was a TCR beta motif of eight highly homologous variants.

Regarding this clonotype: Its antigen is still unknown.

One entry per CDR3 protein results from TCRdb running MiXCR on the 5' RACE reads. The profile covers approximately 350,000 distinct CDR3 sequences, with roughly 14% appearing a single time and approximately 1.1% taken by the ten largest. CDR3 length: 13 amino acids. Germline-derived CDR1 and CDR2 are DFQATT and SNEGSKA (reference sequence). V shed 6 bases and J 5 bases; nucleotides not matched to a gene: 7. This chain joins TRBV20-1 and TRBJ2-7, with 10 bases identical to TRBD1. This receptor was taken from a male donor with ankylosing spondylitis or in good health (not recorded which). The sample comprised blood, either unsorted or a sorted T cell fraction (not recorded which). The CDR3 DNA reads as TGCAGTGCCACCCGGGACAGGGGAAACGAGCAGTACTTC. Translation: CSATRDRGNEQYF.